This T cell receptor beta chain was observed in a study of vaccination effects on CD4 cells after COVID-19 (dated by TCRdb to the early 2020s). Regarding the complete study: Each participant received two doses of an mRNA SARS-CoV-2 vaccine, either BNT162b2 or mRNA-1273. Pre-vaccine samples were drawn from two convalescent patients 16 days and one week before the first dose, at 142 and 148 days after COVID-19 diagnosis. In both COVID-19 convalescent patients and infection-naive vaccine recipients, the study compared SARS-CoV-2 spike-specific CD4+ TCR repertoires from before mRNA vaccination with those from after it. Altogether, around eleven COVID-19 convalescent patients and 4 SARS-CoV-2-naive healthy vaccine recipients made up the full study. Cultures from other donors in the study were sequenced with the Oncomine TCR Beta short-read assay on an Illumina iSeq 100. What the study reported, not specific to this receptor: In convalescent patients, the post-vaccine spike-reactive repertoire consisted mainly of new vaccine-induced clones, largely distinct from infection-induced clones. The study was limited by a small number of convalescent patients and lacked early post-infection timepoints. Both infection-induced and vaccine-induced clones contracted markedly at late post-vaccination timepoints, which is consistent with waning T cell responses.

Libraries were prepared through the immunoSEQ multiplex PCR assay. DNA from the cultured and isolated CD4+ T cells underwent TCR beta CDR3 sequencing. Regarding the original processing steps: Non-productive TCR sequences were removed, reads were trimmed to the CDR3 region, and CDR3s of at least 7 amino acids were retained. The MANAFEST web app was used to identify antigen-specific clonotypes by comparing expansion in peptide wells with expansion in reference cultures. To be called positive, a clone needed expansion at FDR<0.05 compared with the reference and with all other wells, an odds ratio greater than 5, and a frequency greater than 0.1% in two replicate wells. Clonotypes significantly expanded in SARS-CoV-2 spike wells and in at least one common cold coronavirus spike condition were defined as cross-reactive. CDR3 similarity was assessed by Levenshtein distance with the stringdist R package, and unrooted trees were built with ape in R 3.6.1. This immuneACCESS table, as held by TCRdb, lists in-frame sequences with V and J called but not all clones. Of the missing ones, under half trace to an unresolved V gene in checked studies; the others have no known cause. V and J calls and clone size follow that table, whereas D and trimming were derived from the DNA. Here the sample has tens of thousands of clones; around 79% occur a single time. The top ten clonotypes cover under 25% of the sample.

The ViraFEST assay stimulated PBMC with viral peptide pools and then used TCR sequencing to identify antigen-specific CD4+ T cell clonotypes by expansion. After 10 days of culture, CD4+ T cells were isolated with the EasySep CD4+ T cell isolation kit. PCR-confirmed SARS-CoV-2 infection had occurred in convalescent patients between March and December 2020, before the Alpha, Beta and Delta variants emerged in the United States. A few million PBMC per well were cultured in IMDM with about 4.8% human AB serum, 8.5 to 10 IU/ml IL-2 and gentamicin, plus 10 ug/ml peptides. On days 3 and 7, half of the culture medium was replaced with fresh IL-2-containing medium. Unless otherwise noted, each peptide stimulation condition was cultured in triplicate wells. Using Ficoll-Paque Plus gradient centrifugation, PBMC were separated from whole blood and then either used fresh or cryopreserved at -140C. The overlapping peptide pools covered the spike proteins of SARS-CoV-2 and of the common cold coronaviruses HCoV-NL63, HCoV-OC43 and HCoV-229E. Genomic DNA was extracted from cultured CD4+ T cells with the QIAamp micro DNA kit.

Taken from the germline V gene (reference sequence), the CDR1 and CDR2 loops are MNHEY and SMNVEV. V ends up 3 bases short and J 4 bases short, with an unmatched junction base count of 2. CDR3 length: 14 amino acids, cysteine to phenylalanine. Only the CDR3 DNA is retained, 42 bases long and in frame from the first base. Remarks on this clone: Its antigen target is currently unknown. No base quality values were provided; no much bigger clone lies one nucleotide off.

This clonotype was sampled from a human donor who had a prior SARS-CoV-2 infection. This receptor chain uses TRBV27 and TRBJ1-4, and TRBD1 aligns with 7 junction nucleotides. The sequences come from CD4+ T cells from PBMCs cultured with HCoV-NL63 spike peptides, collected before COVID-19 vaccination. In light of the paper, this sample's cell subset or site label describes: HCoV-NL63 spike overlapping peptide pool stimulation. The bases read TGTGCCAGCAGTTTGGGACAGTATAATGAAAAACTGTTTTTT. Protein translation: CASSLGQYNEKLFF.